This T cell receptor beta chain stems from a study of CD4 T cells in relation to SARS-CoV-2 and coronaviruses. Study in general: Convalescent patients were fewer than ten males and a few females; two were Hispanic. General study results and limits: Crossreactive clones expanded significantly less to SARS-CoV-2 than monoreactive clones.

The CDR3 consists of 14 residues. Germline assignment: CDR1 SGDLS and CDR2 YYNGEE. V lost 0 bases, J lost 3 bases, and 9 bases lay in between. About this clone: Its antigen is not known.

CEF-cultured naive and memory CD4+ T cell DNA got survey-level sequencing. Sequencing was performed with immunoSEQ multiplex PCR; in TCRdb, only in-frame clones are kept and a portion is missing. Of some 43,000 clones listed, around 79% are singletons. The TCR comes from an adult with COVID-19. What was sequenced was naive CD4+ T cells from PBMCs, cultured in vitro. Subset meaning: naive CD4+ T cells isolated by negative enrichment. The rearrangement joins TRBV9 to TRBJ1-1; tentatively, D is TRBD1 (6 bases). The CDR3 protein is CASSVEGGDTEAFF. CDR3 DNA: TGTGCCAGCAGCGTAGAGGGGGGCGACACTGAAGCTTTCTTT.